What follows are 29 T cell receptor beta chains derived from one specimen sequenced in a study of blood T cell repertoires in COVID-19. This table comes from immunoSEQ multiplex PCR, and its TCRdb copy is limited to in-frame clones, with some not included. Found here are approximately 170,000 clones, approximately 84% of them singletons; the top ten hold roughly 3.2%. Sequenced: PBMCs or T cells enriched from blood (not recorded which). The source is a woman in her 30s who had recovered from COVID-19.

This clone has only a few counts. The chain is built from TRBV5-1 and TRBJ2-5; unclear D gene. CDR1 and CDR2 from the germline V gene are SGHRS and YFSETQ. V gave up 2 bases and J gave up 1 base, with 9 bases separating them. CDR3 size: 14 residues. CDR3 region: CASSFGQLQETQYF. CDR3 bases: TGCGCCAGCAGCTTTGGGCAGCTCCAAGAGACCCAGTACTTC.

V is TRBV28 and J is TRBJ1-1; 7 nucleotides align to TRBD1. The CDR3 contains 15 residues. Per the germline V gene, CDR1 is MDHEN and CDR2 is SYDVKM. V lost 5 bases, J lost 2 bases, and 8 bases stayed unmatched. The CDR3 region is CASSPITGVNTEAFF. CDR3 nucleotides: TGTGCCAGCAGTCCCATCACAGGGGTTAACACTGAAGCTTTCTTT.

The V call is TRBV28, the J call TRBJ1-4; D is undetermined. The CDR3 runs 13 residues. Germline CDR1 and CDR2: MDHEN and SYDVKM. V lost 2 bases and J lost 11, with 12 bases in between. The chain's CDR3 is CASSLALVSKLFF. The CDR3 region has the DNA TGTGCCAGCAGTTTAGCGCTTGTCTCCAAACTGTTTTTT.

The CDR3 DNA is TGCGCCAGCAGCTTGGCAACGGTGTCACCCCTCCACTTT. Translating gives CASSLATVSPLHF. This sequence joins TRBV5-1 and TRBJ1-6; D call uncertain. The germline V gene has CDR1 SGHRS and CDR2 YFSETQ. This CDR3 comprises 13 residues. The V gene lost 0 bases and the J gene lost 10 bases, with 8 bases spanning the gap.

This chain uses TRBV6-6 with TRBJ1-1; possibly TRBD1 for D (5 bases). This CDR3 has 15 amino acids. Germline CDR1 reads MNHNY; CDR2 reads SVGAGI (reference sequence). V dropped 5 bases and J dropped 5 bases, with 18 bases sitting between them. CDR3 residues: CASSPLGEEGTEAFF. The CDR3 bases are TGTGCCAGCAGTCCCCTGGGGGAGGAAGGGACTGAAGCTTTCTTT.

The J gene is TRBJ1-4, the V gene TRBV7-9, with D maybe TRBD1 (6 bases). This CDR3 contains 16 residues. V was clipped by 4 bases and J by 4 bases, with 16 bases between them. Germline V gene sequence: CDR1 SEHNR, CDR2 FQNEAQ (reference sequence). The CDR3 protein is CASSSRPGHNNEKLFF. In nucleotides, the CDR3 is TGTGCCAGCAGCTCGCGGCCGGGACACAATAATGAAAAACTGTTTTTT.

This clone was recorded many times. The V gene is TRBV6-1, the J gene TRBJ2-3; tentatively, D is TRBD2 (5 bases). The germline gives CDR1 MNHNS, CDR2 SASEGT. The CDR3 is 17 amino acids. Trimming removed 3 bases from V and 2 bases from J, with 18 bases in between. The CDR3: CASSDPRGSQVTDTQYF. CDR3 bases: TGTGCCAGCAGTGACCCCCGGGGATCCCAGGTCACAGATACGCAGTATTTT.

CDR3 bases: TGTGCCAGCAGCTTAGCGATGGGACAGGGCAACAATGAGCAGTTCTTC. Protein sequence: CASSLAMGQGNNEQFF. The V call is TRBV7-2, the J call TRBJ2-1, with TRBD1 matching 9 bases. CDR1 is SGHTA, CDR2 FQGNSA, per germline. The CDR3 consists of 16 residues. The V gene end was trimmed by 0 bases and the J gene end by 5 bases; junction bases not matched to a gene: 5.

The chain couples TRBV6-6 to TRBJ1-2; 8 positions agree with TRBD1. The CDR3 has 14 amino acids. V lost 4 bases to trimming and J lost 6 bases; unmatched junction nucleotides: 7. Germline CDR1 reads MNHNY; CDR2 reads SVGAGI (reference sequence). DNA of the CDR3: TGTGCCAGCAGTTCAGGACAGGGCGAAAATGGCTACACCTTC. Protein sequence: CASSSGQGENGYTF.

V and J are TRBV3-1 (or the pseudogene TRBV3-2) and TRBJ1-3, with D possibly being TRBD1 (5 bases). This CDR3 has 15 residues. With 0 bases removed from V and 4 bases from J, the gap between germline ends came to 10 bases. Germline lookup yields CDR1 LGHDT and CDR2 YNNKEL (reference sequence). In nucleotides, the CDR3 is TGTGCCAGCAGCCAAGATTGGCAGGGAGGAAACACCATATATTTT. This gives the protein CASSQDWQGGNTIYF.

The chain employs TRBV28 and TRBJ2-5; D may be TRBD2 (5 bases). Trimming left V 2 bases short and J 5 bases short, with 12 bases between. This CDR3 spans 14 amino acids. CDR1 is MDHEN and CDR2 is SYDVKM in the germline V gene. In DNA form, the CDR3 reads TGTGCCAGCAGTTTAAACCCTCCGGGGGAGACCCAGTACTTC. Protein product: CASSLNPPGETQYF.

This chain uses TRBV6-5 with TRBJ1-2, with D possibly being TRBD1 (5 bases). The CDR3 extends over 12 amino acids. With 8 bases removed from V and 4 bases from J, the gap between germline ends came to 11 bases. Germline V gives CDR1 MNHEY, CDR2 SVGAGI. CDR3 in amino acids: CASRGSAYGYTF. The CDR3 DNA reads TGTGCCAGCCGGGGGTCCGCCTATGGCTACACCTTC.

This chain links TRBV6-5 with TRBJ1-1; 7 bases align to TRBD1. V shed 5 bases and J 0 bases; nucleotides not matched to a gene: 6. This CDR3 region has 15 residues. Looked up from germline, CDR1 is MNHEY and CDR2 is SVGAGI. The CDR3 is CASSTRGQLNTEAFF. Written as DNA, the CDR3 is TGTGCCAGCAGTACCCGGGGACAGCTGAACACTGAAGCTTTCTTT.

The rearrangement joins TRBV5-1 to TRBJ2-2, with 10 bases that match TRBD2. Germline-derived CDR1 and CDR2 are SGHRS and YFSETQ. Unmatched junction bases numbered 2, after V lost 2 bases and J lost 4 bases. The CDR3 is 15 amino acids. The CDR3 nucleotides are TGCGCCAGCAGCTTTAGCGGGGGGCCCACCGGGGAGCTGTTTTTT. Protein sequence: CASSFSGGPTGELFF.

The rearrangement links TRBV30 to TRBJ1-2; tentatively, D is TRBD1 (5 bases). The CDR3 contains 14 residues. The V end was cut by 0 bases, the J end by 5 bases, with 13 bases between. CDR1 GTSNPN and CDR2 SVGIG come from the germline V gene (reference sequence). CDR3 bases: TGTGCCTGGAGTGTACAAGGGGCGCGGTATGGCTACACCTTC. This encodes CAWSVQGARYGYTF. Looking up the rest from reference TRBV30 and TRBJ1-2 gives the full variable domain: SQTIHQWPATLVQPVGSPLSLECTVEGTSNPNLYWYRQAAGRGLQLLFYSVGIGQISSEVPQNLSASRPQDRQFILSSKKLLLSDSGFYLCAWSVQGARYGYTFGSGTRLTVV.

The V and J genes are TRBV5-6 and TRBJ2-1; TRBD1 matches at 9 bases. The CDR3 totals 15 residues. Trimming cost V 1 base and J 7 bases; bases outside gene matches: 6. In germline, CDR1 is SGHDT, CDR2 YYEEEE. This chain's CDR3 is CASSLRSQGANEQFF. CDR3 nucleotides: TGTGCCAGCAGCTTGCGTTCACAGGGGGCAAATGAGCAGTTCTTC.

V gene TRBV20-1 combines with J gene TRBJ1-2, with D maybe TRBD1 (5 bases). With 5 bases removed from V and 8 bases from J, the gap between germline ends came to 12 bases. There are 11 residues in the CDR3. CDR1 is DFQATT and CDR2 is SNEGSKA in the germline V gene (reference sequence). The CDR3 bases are TGCAGTGCTGTCGTACGGGGGGGCTACACCTTC. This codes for CSAVVRGGYTF.

CDR3 coding DNA: TGTGCCAGTCTGGGCCTGCCGATTAATGAAAAACTGTTTTTT. It specifies CASLGLPINEKLFF. The chain joins TRBV2 to TRBJ1-4; D is unclear. This CDR3 has 14 residues. Trimming shortened V by 9 bases and J by 4 bases, and 15 bases separated the two germline ends. Germline CDR1 and CDR2: SNHLY and FYNNEI.

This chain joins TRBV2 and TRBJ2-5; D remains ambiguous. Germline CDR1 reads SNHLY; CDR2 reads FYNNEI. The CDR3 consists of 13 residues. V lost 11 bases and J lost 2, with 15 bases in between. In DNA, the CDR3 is TGTGCCTCTGCAGTACAGATTCAAGAGACCCAGTACTTC. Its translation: CASAVQIQETQYF.

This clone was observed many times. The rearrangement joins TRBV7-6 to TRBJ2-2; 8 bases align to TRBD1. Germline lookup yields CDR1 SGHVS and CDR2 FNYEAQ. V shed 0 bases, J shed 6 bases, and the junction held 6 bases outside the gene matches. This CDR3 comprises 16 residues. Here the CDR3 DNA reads TGTGCCAGCAGCTTAGCGCTCCCACAGGGGGCCGGGGAGCTGTTTTTT. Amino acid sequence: CASSLALPQGAGELFF.

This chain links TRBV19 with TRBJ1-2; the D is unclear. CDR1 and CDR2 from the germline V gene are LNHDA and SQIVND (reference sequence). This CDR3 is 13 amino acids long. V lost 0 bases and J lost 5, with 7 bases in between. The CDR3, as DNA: TGTGCCAGTAGTATAGACCCAGGATATGGCTACACCTTC. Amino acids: CASSIDPGYGYTF.

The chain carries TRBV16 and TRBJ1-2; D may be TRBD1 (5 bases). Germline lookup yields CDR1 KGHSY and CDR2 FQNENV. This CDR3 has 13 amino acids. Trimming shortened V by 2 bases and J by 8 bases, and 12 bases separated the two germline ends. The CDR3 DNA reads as TGTGCCAGCAGCCAACTCGGGGGTCGGGGCTACACCTTC. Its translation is CASSQLGGRGYTF.

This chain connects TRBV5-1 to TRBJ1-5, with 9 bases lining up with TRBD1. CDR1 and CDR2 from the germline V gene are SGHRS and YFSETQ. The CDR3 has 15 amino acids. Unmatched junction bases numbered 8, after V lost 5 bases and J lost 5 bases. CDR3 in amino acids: CASSYGTGTDQPQHF. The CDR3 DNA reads TGCGCCAGCAGTTACGGGACAGGGACCGATCAGCCCCAGCATTTT.

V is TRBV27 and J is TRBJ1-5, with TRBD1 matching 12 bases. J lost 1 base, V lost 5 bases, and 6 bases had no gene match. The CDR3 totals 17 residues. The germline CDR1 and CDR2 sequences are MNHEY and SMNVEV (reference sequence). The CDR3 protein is CASSPMGTGGSNQPQHF. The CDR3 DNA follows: TGTGCCAGCAGTCCGATGGGGACAGGGGGCAGCAATCAGCCCCAGCATTTT.

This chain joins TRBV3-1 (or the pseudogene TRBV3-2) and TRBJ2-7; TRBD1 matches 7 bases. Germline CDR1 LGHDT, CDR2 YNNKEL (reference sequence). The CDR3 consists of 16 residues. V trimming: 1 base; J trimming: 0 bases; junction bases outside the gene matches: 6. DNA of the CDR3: TGTGCCAGCAGCCAAGTCAGGGGGATCAGCTCCTACGAGCAGTACTTC. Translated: CASSQVRGISSYEQYF.

The CDR3 region is CASRQGGSYTF. The CDR3 coding sequence is TGTGCCAGTAGACAGGGAGGGAGCTACACCTTC. The chain is built from TRBV19 and TRBJ1-2; the D gene is possibly TRBD1 (6 bases). Per the germline V gene, CDR1 is LNHDA and CDR2 is SQIVND (reference sequence). The CDR3 has 11 amino acids. V lost 6 bases, J lost 9 bases, and 11 bases lay in between.

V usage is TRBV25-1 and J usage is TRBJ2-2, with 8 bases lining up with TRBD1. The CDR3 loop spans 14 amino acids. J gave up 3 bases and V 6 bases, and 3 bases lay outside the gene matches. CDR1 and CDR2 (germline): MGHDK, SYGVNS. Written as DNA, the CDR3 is TGTGCCAGCAGGGGGACAGGCGACACCGGGGAGCTGTTTTTT. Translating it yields CASRGTGDTGELFF.

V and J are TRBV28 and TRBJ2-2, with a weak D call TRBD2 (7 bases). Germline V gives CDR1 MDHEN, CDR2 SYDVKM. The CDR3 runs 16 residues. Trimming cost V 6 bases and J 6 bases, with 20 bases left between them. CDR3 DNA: TGTGCCAGCAGGCCGGGCGGGGGCTACAACCCCGGGGAGCTGTTTTTT. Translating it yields CASRPGGGYNPGELFF. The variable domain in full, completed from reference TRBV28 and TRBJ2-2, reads DVKVTQSSRYLVKRTGEKVFLECVQDMDHENMFWYRQDPGLGLRLIYFSYDVKMKEKGDIPEGYSVSREKKERFSLILESASTNQTSMYLCASRPGGGYNPGELFFGEGSRLTVL.

The CDR3 is CASRQDSYEQYF. CDR3 bases: TGTGCCAGCAGACAGGACAGTTACGAGCAGTACTTC. The chain combines TRBV6-5 with TRBJ2-7; weak D call: TRBD1 (6 bases). Germline CDR1 MNHEY, CDR2 SVGAGI. CDR3 length: 12 residues. V was trimmed by 6 bases and J by 4 bases, leaving 10 bases between them.